Shown below are 2 T cell receptor beta chains from a single sample sequenced in a study of tumor-infiltrating lymphocytes in primary liver carcinoma. The study co-extracted DNA and RNA from 20-30 mg of unsorted bulk tissue. A constant-region primer primed TCR beta cDNA synthesis from 400 to 550 ng of total RNA. A slightly modified ARM-PCR protocol with three nested multiplex PCR rounds produced these TCR beta libraries. It was with TRBV1-TRBV30 forward primers and a C-beta reverse primer that the first two PCR rounds were run, at around 11 cycles each. TCRdb re-called the multiplex PCR reads through MiXCR, storing one row per CDR3 protein. The table lists some 110,000 distinct CDR3 sequences, around 60% of them singletons. The source material was liver tumor tissue from sampling region 3. Subset of the sample: tumor region T3, left-lateral pole. Receptors originate from a woman aged 55 to 70 with primary liver carcinoma and hepatitis B virus infection.

This chain joins TRBV6-1 and TRBJ2-1, with TRBD2 as a possible D gene (5 bases). The V end was cut by 9 bases, the J end by 12 bases, with 24 bases between. Germline V gene sequence: CDR1 MNHNS, CDR2 SASEGT. This CDR3 has 14 amino acids. The CDR3 spells CASSLDWVLAGQFF. As DNA, the CDR3 is TGTGCCAGTAGTTTGGACTGGGTCTTGGCCGGGCAGTTCTTC.

The chain joins TRBV28 to TRBJ2-3; 14 nucleotides match TRBD2. The length of the CDR3 is 21 residues. Germline CDR1 reads MDHEN; CDR2 reads SYDVKM. V shed 5 bases and J 7 bases; nucleotides not matched to a gene: 23. The CDR3: CASSPRRGLAGARREGNTQYF. In nucleotides, the CDR3 is TGTGCCAGCAGTCCACGACGGGGACTAGCGGGAGCAAGGAGGGAGGGAAATACGCAGTATTTT.